This entry lists 20 T cell receptor beta chains sequenced from one sample in a study of spatial heterogeneity in lung cancer (dated by TCRdb to the late 2010s). The label giving this sample's time point can be read as: sample taken at primary tumor resection. The library was generated by 5' RACE. Reads for this sample came from a NextSeq 500. Through fastp at Q25 and MiXCR, TCRdb rebuilt clones from the public reads, retaining in-frame beta chains. Duplicate CDR3 protein sequences are folded into a single record with the most common DNA and genes. In all, the sample holds tens of thousands of distinct CDR3 sequences, and about an eighth of those were seen once. The ten largest clones represent about 40% of the sample. The sample consisted of PBMCs, taken at surgery. All receptors come from a male donor with early-stage non-small cell lung cancer.

The chain joins TRBV10-3 to TRBJ1-3; D is uncertain. This CDR3 spans 13 amino acids. V was pared by 10 bases and J by 1 base, with 11 bases between. CDR1 and CDR2 (germline): ENHRY, SYGVKD. The CDR3 region has the DNA TGTGCCACCCAGACGGAATCTGGAAACACCATATATTTT. As protein: CATQTESGNTIYF.

This clonotype was observed at least ten times. The rearrangement joins TRBV12-3 or TRBV12-4 to TRBJ2-1; D is uncertain. The V end lost 10 bases, the J end lost 2 bases, and 15 bases lay between the germline ends. The CDR3 is 14 residues long. The CDR3 bases are TGTGCCATCCAGTCGAGGACGGCCTACAATGAGCAGTTCTTC. Residues: CAIQSRTAYNEQFF.

V gene TRBV27 combines with J gene TRBJ2-3; either TRBD1 or TRBD2 may supply D (5 bases each). V lost 6 bases, J lost 1 base, and 5 bases lay in between. This CDR3 contains 12 residues. The germline V gene has CDR1 MNHEY and CDR2 SMNVEV (reference sequence). CDR3 sequence (DNA): TGTGCCAGCAGGGGGGGCACAGATACGCAGTATTTT. Translated: CASRGGTDTQYF.

The chain combines TRBV3-1 with TRBJ1-6, with unresolved D. The CDR3 covers 13 residues. Germline V gene sequence: CDR1 LGHDT, CDR2 YNNKEL (reference sequence). Trimming left V 4 bases short and J 8 bases short, with 9 bases between. The CDR3: CASSPPGDSPLHF. The CDR3 DNA is TGTGCCAGCAGCCCCCCGGGTGATTCACCCCTCCACTTT.

In its sample, this clonotype was seen a few times. The chain carries TRBV7-2 and TRBJ2-2; no reliable D call. V was trimmed by 1 base and J by 0 bases, leaving 12 bases between them. The CDR3 extends over 17 amino acids. The V gene's germline CDR1 is SGHTA and CDR2 FQGNSA. In nucleotides, the CDR3 is TGTGCCAGCAGCTTAGATATAGGTACCGCGAACACCGGGGAGCTGTTTTTT. This codes for CASSLDIGTANTGELFF.

This rearrangement joins TRBV7-8 to TRBJ2-2; D is undetermined. This CDR3 has 14 residues. Trimming took 3 bases from V and 5 from J, leaving 10 bases between them. Germline lookup yields CDR1 SGHVS and CDR2 FQNEAQ. The CDR3: CASSLDSPTGELFF. CDR3 in DNA: TGTGCCAGCAGCTTGGATTCCCCAACCGGGGAGCTGTTTTTT.

There are a few counts of this clonotype. The rearrangement uses TRBV5-1 and TRBJ2-3, with D perhaps given as TRBD1 or TRBD2 (6 bases each). V shed 6 bases and J shed 0 bases, with 14 bases lying between them. CDR1 SGHRS and CDR2 YFSETQ come from the germline V gene. This CDR3 spans 15 amino acids. CDR3 in amino acids: CASTLGGASTDTQYF. CDR3 coding DNA: TGCGCCAGCACCCTGGGGGGCGCGAGCACAGATACGCAGTATTTT.

This sequence joins TRBV3-1 and TRBJ2-5; D unclear. V shed 0 bases and J shed 3 bases, with 8 bases lying between them. Per germline, CDR1 LGHDT and CDR2 YNNKEL (reference sequence). The length of the CDR3 is 14 residues. The CDR3 DNA sequence: TGTGCCAGCAGCCAAGATCCTAGGGAAGAGACCCAGTACTTC. Amino acid sequence: CASSQDPREETQYF.

The V and J genes are TRBV6-2 or TRBV6-3 and TRBJ2-2; no definite D call. Germline values: CDR1 MNHEY, CDR2 SVGEGT. The CDR3 consists of 14 residues. Trimming left V 8 bases short and J 3 bases short, with 13 bases between. CDR3 bases: TGTGCCAGCGGGTTAAAGGTGGACACCGGGGAGCTGTTTTTT. It specifies CASGLKVDTGELFF.

This clonotype was seen only a few times. V usage is TRBV24-1 and J usage is TRBJ2-5; TRBD2 aligns across 13 bases. Per the germline V gene, CDR1 is KGHDR and CDR2 is SFDVKD. After removal of 5 bases from V and 1 base from J, the junction contained 6 bases not matched to a gene. This CDR3 spans 17 amino acids. CDR3: CATSAGLAGVSQETQYF. CDR3 sequence (DNA): TGTGCCACCAGTGCTGGACTAGCGGGGGTTTCCCAAGAGACCCAGTACTTC.

This clonotype appeared a few times. V and J are TRBV28 and TRBJ1-2; no firm D call. The CDR3 length is 11 residues. V was pared by 7 bases and J by 4 bases, with 7 bases between. Germline V gene lookup returns CDR1 MDHEN and CDR2 SYDVKM. Here the CDR3 DNA reads TGTGCCAGCAAACGGACCTATGGCTACACCTTC. Translated: CASKRTYGYTF.

J is TRBJ2-7 and V is TRBV5-1; D is uncertain. The CDR3 spans 14 residues. In germline, CDR1 is SGHRS, CDR2 YFSETQ. Deletions cut 1 base from V and 0 bases from J, with 8 bases between. The DNA of the CDR3 is TGCGCCAGCAGCTTGTCCAGTAGCTCCTACGAGCAGTACTTC. As protein: CASSLSSSSYEQYF.

The sample holds a few counts of this clonotype. This rearrangement joins TRBV20-1 to TRBJ1-1; tentative D call: TRBD1 (6 bases). V was clipped by 5 bases and J by 5 bases, with 18 bases between them. This CDR3 spans 14 amino acids. In germline, CDR1 is DFQATT, CDR2 SNEGSKA (reference sequence). The CDR3: CSAFLGRGGTEAFF. Here the CDR3 DNA reads TGCAGTGCTTTTCTTGGCAGGGGAGGAACTGAAGCTTTCTTT.

The chain couples TRBV29-1 to TRBJ1-4, with D possibly matching TRBD1 (5 bases). The V end was cut by 1 base, the J end by 7 bases, with 10 bases between. Germline CDR1 and CDR2: SQVTM and ANQGSEA. The CDR3 is 13 residues long. Written as DNA, the CDR3 is TGCAGCGTTGAAGGTCAGGGCGCTGAAAAACTGTTTTTT. It codes for CSVEGQGAEKLFF.

On this clonotype itself: A read error may account for a junction end that differs from germline. This chain uses TRBV7-7 with TRBJ2-1; 8 bases fit TRBD2. CDR1 SSHAT and CDR2 FNYEAQ come from the germline V gene (reference sequence). CDR3 length: 17 residues. This CDR3 reads CASSQSPPGGSWDEQFF. The CDR3 DNA reads TGTGCTAGCAGCCAGAGTCCCCCGGGAGGGTCCTGGGATGAGCAGTTCTTC. The full variable domain, in which reference TRBV7-7 and TRBJ2-1 provide the parts outside the CDR3, is GAGVSQSPRYKVTKRGQDVTLRCDPISSHATLYWYQQALGQGPEFLTYFNYEAQPDKSGLPSDRFSAERPEGSISTLTIQRTEQRDSAMYRCASSQSPPGGSWDEQFFGPGTRLTVL.

The DNA of the CDR3 is TGTGCCAGCAGCAAATGGGGCCAAGGGTACAATGAGCAGTTCTTC. Translation gives CASSKWGQGYNEQFF. V is TRBV21-1 and J is TRBJ2-1; the table's D gene call, TRBD1, was not cross checked with the DNA. TRBV21-1 is given as a pseudogene. The CDR3 runs to 15 residues.

The table lists this clonotype with many counts. V and J are TRBV27 and TRBJ1-6, with 8 bases that match TRBD1. From germline, CDR1 is MNHEY and CDR2 SMNVEV (reference sequence). With 6 bases clipped from V and 8 bases from J, the junction kept 6 bases outside the gene matches. The CDR3 has 14 residues. In DNA, the CDR3 is TGTGCCAGCAGAAGTGGGACAGGTTATTCACCCCTCCACTTT. Residues: CASRSGTGYSPLHF.

The chain uses TRBV27 and TRBJ2-7; 8 bases match TRBD1. The CDR3 sequence is 13 residues long. The V gene's germline CDR1 is MNHEY and CDR2 SMNVEV (reference sequence). Unmatched junction bases numbered 10, after V lost 2 bases and J lost 13 bases. CDR3 amino acids: CASSLSIGGQEYF. In nucleotides, the CDR3 is TGTGCCAGCAGTTTAAGTATTGGGGGACAGGAATACTTC.

V usage is TRBV7-3 and J usage is TRBJ2-7; D is uncertain. Germline CDR1 and CDR2: SGHTA and FQGTGA. V was clipped by 0 bases and J by 0 bases, with 12 bases between them. The CDR3 has 16 amino acids. DNA of the CDR3: TGTGCCAGCAGCTTAACGCTCTCAGCAAACTCCTACGAGCAGTACTTC. It yields the protein CASSLTLSANSYEQYF.

In its sample, this clonotype was seen a few times. The chain carries TRBV6-2 or TRBV6-3 and TRBJ2-1; TRBD2 matches at 11 bases. V trimming: 2 bases; J trimming: 3 bases; junction bases outside the gene matches: 6. Germline values: CDR1 MNHEY, CDR2 SVGEGT. The CDR3 spans 17 residues. CDR3 in amino acids: CASSYILSGRGYNEQFF. CDR3 in DNA: TGTGCCAGCAGTTACATTCTTAGCGGGAGGGGCTACAATGAGCAGTTCTTC.